These 24 T cell receptor beta chains share one sample of origin, sequenced in a study of T cells expressing NK-cell markers. TCRdb re-called the 5' RACE reads; every CDR3 protein appears as one record, without DNA. The table for this sample gives 440,000 or so distinct CDR3 sequences. Sample: blood T cells: a sorted CD56 or NKG2C T cell subset, CD4+ or CD8+ T cells, or bulk PBMC T cells (not recorded which). The receptors originated from a woman between 18 and 70 years old in good health.

J is TRBJ2-1 and V is TRBV27; TCRdb names TRBD2, which stays unverified in the absence of DNA. The CDR3 totals 19 residues. Germline lookup yields CDR1 MNHEY and CDR2 SMNVEV (reference sequence). CDR3 sequence reads: CASSTRLAGDLPSYNEQFF.

The chain recombines TRBV24-1 with TRBJ2-3; TCRdb indicates TRBD1, and absent DNA this call remains unverified. Germline CDR1 and CDR2: KGHDR and SFDVKD. This CDR3 has 14 residues. The CDR3 region is CATSKRGATDTQYF.

J is TRBJ2-7 and V is TRBV3-1; TCRdb proposes TRBD2, but this gene call is untestable without DNA. The CDR3 has 15 residues. Germline CDR1 LGHDT, CDR2 YNNKEL (reference sequence). The CDR3 protein is CASRPTSGRAYEQYF.

V is TRBV4-3 and J is TRBJ2-3; TCRdb names TRBD2, which stays unverified in the absence of DNA. There are 15 residues in the CDR3. Germline V gives CDR1 LGHNA, CDR2 YSLEER. The CDR3: CASSSQAGGSDTQYF.

This chain uses TRBV30 with TRBJ2-7; lacking DNA, the TRBD1 call made by TCRdb goes unchecked. CDR1 and CDR2 from the germline V gene are GTSNPN and SVGIG (reference sequence). This CDR3 contains 15 residues. This chain's CDR3 is CAWSGRGSDIDEQYF.

The rearrangement joins TRBV3-1 to TRBJ2-3; the TCRdb call, TRBD2, lacks DNA for checking. The germline CDR1 and CDR2 sequences are LGHDT and YNNKEL (reference sequence). The CDR3 loop spans 17 amino acids. CDR3 sequence reads: CASSQVVSGRATDTQYF.

This chain connects TRBV5-5 to TRBJ2-5; TCRdb designates TRBD2, a call that cannot be tested without DNA. Germline-derived CDR1 and CDR2 are SGHKS and YYEKEE (reference sequence). The CDR3 spans 16 residues. The CDR3 is CASSLGVAGYQETQYF.

The CDR3 protein is CASSYYRDYEQYF. The rearrangement links TRBV7-8 to TRBJ2-7; the D call from TCRdb, TRBD1, cannot be confirmed without DNA. This CDR3 has 13 residues. Germline-derived CDR1 and CDR2 are SGHVS and FQNEAQ.

CDR3: CSATGNYGYTF. The chain uses TRBV20-1 and TRBJ1-2; no DNA is available, so the TRBD1 call from TCRdb remains unchecked. This CDR3 region has 11 residues. The germline gives CDR1 DFQATT, CDR2 SNEGSKA (reference sequence).

The genes are TRBV20-1 and TRBJ2-7; TCRdb's D call of TRBD1 is untestable without DNA. This CDR3 comprises 14 residues. The germline V gene has CDR1 DFQATT and CDR2 SNEGSKA (reference sequence). Here the CDR3 reads CSARVTGDSYEQYF.

The chain combines TRBV12-3 or TRBV12-4 with TRBJ2-3; TCRdb's assignment of TRBD1 cannot be checked, as there is no DNA. This CDR3 spans 14 amino acids. CDR3 loop: CASSFRLGADTQYF.

This CDR3 is CASRDTHTGELFF. The chain combines TRBV11-2 with TRBJ2-2. This CDR3 region has 13 residues. Germline-derived CDR1 and CDR2 are SGHAT and FQNNGV.

The CDR3 protein is CASSWQENTEAFF. The chain combines TRBV5-1 with TRBJ1-1. This CDR3 is 13 amino acids long. The V gene's germline CDR1 is SGHRS and CDR2 YFSETQ. The full variable domain, completed using reference TRBV5-1 and TRBJ1-1, is KAGVTQTPRYLIKTRGQQVTLSCSPISGHRSVSWYQQTPGQGLQFLFEYFSETQRNKGNFPGRFSGRQFSNSRSEMNVSTLELGDSALYLCASSWQENTEAFFGQGTRLTVV.

The chain recombines TRBV4-3 with TRBJ1-6. This CDR3 region has 14 residues. The germline V gene encodes CDR1 LGHNA and CDR2 YSLEER. CDR3 sequence reads: CASSQGSLNSPLHF.

The chain joins TRBV27 to TRBJ1-2; the D call of TRBD1 rests on TCRdb alone, since no DNA is present to check it. This CDR3 comprises 15 residues. In germline, CDR1 is MNHEY, CDR2 SMNVEV (reference sequence). This chain's CDR3 is CASRMFFQGDYGYTF.

This rearrangement joins TRBV9 to TRBJ2-3; the TCRdb call, TRBD1, lacks DNA for checking. The CDR3 has 14 amino acids. The germline V gene encodes CDR1 SGDLS and CDR2 YYNGEE. The chain's CDR3 is CASSGRAVSDTQYF.

V is TRBV15 and J is TRBJ2-1; there is no DNA to check the TCRdb D call of TRBD2. CDR1 is LNHNV, CDR2 YYDKDF, per germline (reference sequence). CDR3 length: 15 residues. CDR3 loop: CATSRGSGGASEQFF.

V gene TRBV7-2 combines with J gene TRBJ2-5; TCRdb's D gene call, TRBD2, goes unchecked for lack of DNA. This CDR3 is 17 amino acids long. Looked up from germline, CDR1 is SGHTA and CDR2 is FQGNSA. The CDR3 protein is CASSLSLGRGGIETQYF.

The gene calls are TRBV4-3 and TRBJ2-5. Germline V gene sequence: CDR1 LGHNA, CDR2 YSLEER. The CDR3 contains 15 residues. CDR3 sequence reads: CASSQVGTNQETQYF.

The gene calls are TRBV29-1 and TRBJ2-3. This CDR3 comprises 13 residues. Germline CDR1 and CDR2: SQVTM and ANQGSEA. CDR3 sequence reads: CSVEKRTTDTQYF.

This sequence joins TRBV6-1 and TRBJ2-1; as DNA is missing, the TRBD1 call by TCRdb cannot be tested. The length of the CDR3 is 16 residues. Germline values: CDR1 MNHNS, CDR2 SASEGT. Here the CDR3 reads CASSPDSGTVYNEQFF.

This rearrangement joins TRBV29-1 to TRBJ2-1; TCRdb names TRBD2, which stays unverified in the absence of DNA. This CDR3 is built from 13 residues. Germline lookup yields CDR1 SQVTM and CDR2 ANQGSEA. Here the CDR3 reads CSVLGGRVYEQFF.

The chain carries TRBV3-1 and TRBJ1-2. The CDR3 spans 13 residues. CDR1 is LGHDT and CDR2 is YNNKEL in the germline V gene (reference sequence). CDR3 sequence reads: CASSQRINYGYTF. Full variable domain (outside the CDR3, taken from reference TRBV3-1 and TRBJ1-2): DTAVSQTPKYLVTQMGNDKSIKCEQNLGHDTMYWYKQDSKKFLKIMFSYNNKELIINETVPNRFSPKSPDKAHLNLHINSLELGDSAVYFCASSQRINYGYTFGSGTRLTVV.

This chain connects TRBV4-3 to TRBJ2-7. Germline-derived CDR1 and CDR2 are LGHNA and YSLEER. The CDR3 contains 15 residues. The CDR3 reads CASSQEIIGSYEQYF.